A single sample gave rise to the 11 T cell receptor beta chains below, sequenced in a study of OX40 agonist ivuxolimab in advanced cancers. The table came from immunoSEQ multiplex PCR; TCRdb's copy has only in-frame clones and leaves some out. The data contain about 12,000 clones, about three quarters of them seen just once; the ten biggest clones take up 11% to 15%. The specimen comprised CD4+ or CD8+ T cells sorted from blood, sampled in a trial of the OX40 agonist ivuxolimab. These receptors all stem from an adult with an advanced solid tumor such as melanoma, head and neck, liver or kidney cancer.

This rearrangement joins TRBV6-4 to TRBJ2-1, with TRBD2 matching over 10 bases. The CDR3 is 17 amino acids. V gave up 1 base and J gave up 0 bases; unmatched junction bases: 3. Germline V CDR1 and CDR2: MRHNA, SNTAGT. The CDR3 is CASSDLASGSSYNEQFF. The DNA of the CDR3 is TGTGCCAGCAGTGACTTGGCTAGCGGGAGCTCCTACAATGAGCAGTTCTTC.

The chain recombines TRBV5-8 with TRBJ1-4, with D perhaps matching TRBD1 (6 bases). V shed 4 bases and J shed 6 bases, with 28 bases lying between them. This CDR3 region has 19 residues. Germline loops: CDR1 SGHTS, CDR2 YDEGEE. In nucleotides, the CDR3 is TGTGCCAGCAGCCTCTCATGGCACAGGGTGACCGCATTGGATGAAAAACTGTTTTTT. This codes for CASSLSWHRVTALDEKLFF.

The genes are TRBV30 and TRBJ2-7; D is perhaps TRBD1 (6 bases). CDR1 is GTSNPN, CDR2 SVGIG, per germline (reference sequence). Trimming removed 5 bases from V and 2 bases from J, with 10 bases in between. The CDR3 is 12 residues long. The CDR3 sequence: CAWRDITYEQYF. CDR3 nucleotides: TGTGCCTGGCGGGACATAACCTACGAGCAGTACTTC. Full variable domain (remainder filled in from reference TRBV30 and TRBJ2-7): SQTIHQWPATLVQPVGSPLSLECTVEGTSNPNLYWYRQAAGRGLQLLFYSVGIGQISSEVPQNLSASRPQDRQFILSSKKLLLSDSGFYLCAWRDITYEQYFGPGTRLTVT.

The chain couples TRBV28 to TRBJ1-5; 9 positions match TRBD1. Germline V gene sequence: CDR1 MDHEN, CDR2 SYDVKM. The CDR3 contains 15 residues. V gave up 1 base and J gave up 5 bases; unmatched junction bases: 3. CDR3 nucleotides: TGTGCCAGCAGTTTATTATGGGACAGGGATCAGCCCCAGCATTTT. Its protein product is CASSLLWDRDQPQHF. The whole variable domain, remainder taken from reference TRBV28 and TRBJ1-5, is DVKVTQSSRYLVKRTGEKVFLECVQDMDHENMFWYRQDPGLGLRLIYFSYDVKMKEKGDIPEGYSVSREKKERFSLILESASTNQTSMYLCASSLLWDRDQPQHFGDGTRLSIL.

The V and J genes are TRBV19 and TRBJ2-1, with D perhaps given as TRBD1 or TRBD2 (5 bases each). The CDR3 length is 14 residues. Germline CDR1 is LNHDA and CDR2 is SQIVND (reference sequence). Deletions cut 5 bases from V and 5 bases from J, with 13 bases between. Written as DNA, the CDR3 is TGTGCCAGTAGTCCCGGGGCGCTAAACAATGAGCAGTTCTTC. Its translation is CASSPGALNNEQFF. Based on the CDR3 plus reference TRBV19 and TRBJ2-1, the full variable domain is DGGITQSPKYLFRKEGQNVTLSCEQNLNHDAMYWYRQDPGQGLRLIYYSQIVNDFQKGDIAEGYSVSREKKESFPLTVTSAQKNPTAFYLCASSPGALNNEQFFGPGTRLTVL.

This clone is labeled as medium-sized (0.01 to 0.1%). This rearrangement joins TRBV7-3 to TRBJ2-1, with no clear D. V dropped 2 bases and J dropped 5 bases, with 4 bases sitting between them. From germline, CDR1 is SGHTA and CDR2 FQGTGA. The CDR3 runs 12 residues. The CDR3 region is CASSLGNNEQFF. The CDR3 nucleotides read TGTGCCAGCAGCTTAGGAAACAATGAGCAGTTCTTC.

The chain is built from TRBV21-1 and TRBJ1-2; the DNA was not compared with TRBD1, the D call given in the table. TRBV21-1 is a recognized pseudogene. This CDR3 has 16 residues. This CDR3 reads CASSRQGQGKKNGYTF. The CDR3 DNA reads as TGTGCCAGCAGCAGGCAGGGACAGGGGAAGAAGAATGGCTACACCTTC.

This clone has a handful of counts. This chain uses TRBV28 with TRBJ2-1, with D unresolved. The length of the CDR3 is 14 residues. Germline values: CDR1 MDHEN, CDR2 SYDVKM. Trimming took off 6 bases at V and 0 bases at J, with 9 bases between the two ends. CDR3: CASRPPGSYNEQFF. CDR3 sequence (DNA): TGTGCCAGCAGACCCCCTGGCTCCTACAATGAGCAGTTCTTC.

V and J are TRBV5-1 and TRBJ1-1; weak D call: TRBD1 (5 bases). V lost 3 bases and J lost 8, with 11 bases in between. CDR1 and CDR2 (germline): SGHRS, YFSETQ. The CDR3 has 12 residues. CDR3 protein: CASSSDTLEAFF. The CDR3 DNA sequence: TGCGCCAGCAGCTCGGACACCCTCGAAGCTTTCTTT.

V gene TRBV7-9 combines with J gene TRBJ2-1; the match to TRBD1 covers 7 bases. The CDR3 covers 14 residues. Germline V lookup: CDR1 SEHNR, CDR2 FQNEAQ (reference sequence). V was clipped by 1 base and J by 8 bases; unmatched bases: 5. This chain's CDR3 is CASSLGDRVHEQFF. CDR3 bases: TGTGCCAGCAGCTTAGGAGACAGGGTCCATGAGCAGTTCTTC. The full variable domain, rest sourced from reference TRBV7-9 and TRBJ2-1, is DTGVSQNPRHKITKRGQNVTFRCDPISEHNRLYWYRQTLGQGPEFLTYFQNEAQLEKSRLLSDRFSAERPKGSFSTLEIQRTEQGDSAMYLCASSLGDRVHEQFFGPGTRLTVL.

This chain connects TRBV4-2 to TRBJ1-2; 10 bases agree with TRBD1. This CDR3 comprises 16 residues. V shed 0 bases, J shed 6 bases, and the junction held 7 bases outside the gene matches. Germline CDR1 LGHNA, CDR2 YNFKEQ. The CDR3 here is CASSQEPRQGADGYTF. The DNA for the CDR3 is TGTGCCAGCAGCCAAGAACCTCGACAGGGGGCGGATGGCTACACCTTC.